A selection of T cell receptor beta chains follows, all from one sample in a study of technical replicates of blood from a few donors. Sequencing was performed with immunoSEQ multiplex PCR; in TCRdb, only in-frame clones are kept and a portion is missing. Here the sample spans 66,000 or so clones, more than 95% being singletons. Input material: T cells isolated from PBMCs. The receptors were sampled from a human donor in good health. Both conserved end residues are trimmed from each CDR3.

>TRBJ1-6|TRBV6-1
ASSASIPRRFYNSPLH
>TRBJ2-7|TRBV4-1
ASSQADRDRDYEQY
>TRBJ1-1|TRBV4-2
ASSQERGRDTEAF
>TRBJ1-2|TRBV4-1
ASSQDRGRGHGYT
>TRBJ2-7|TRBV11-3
ASTGFTGDRGSYEQY
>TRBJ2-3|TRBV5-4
RGALTDTQY
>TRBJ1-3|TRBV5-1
ASSLGTGGNTIY
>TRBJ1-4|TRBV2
ASSSQGGEKLF
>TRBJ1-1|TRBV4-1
ASRSVGGLGTEAF
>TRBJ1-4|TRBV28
ASSEESPNEKLF
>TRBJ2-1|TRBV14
ASSLFIYEQF
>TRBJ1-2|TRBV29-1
SGTVTGVEGYT
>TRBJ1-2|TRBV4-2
ASSQAGGRDYGYT
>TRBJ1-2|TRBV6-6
AAGKAGYT
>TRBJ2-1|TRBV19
ASTYTSGPYNEQF
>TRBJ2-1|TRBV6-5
ASSYSSSDYNEQF
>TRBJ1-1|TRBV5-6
ASSLEIYTEAF
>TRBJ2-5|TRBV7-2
ASSTRFGETQY
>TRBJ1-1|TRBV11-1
ASSPRTGFLNTEAF
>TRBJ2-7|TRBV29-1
SVLRGSGEQY
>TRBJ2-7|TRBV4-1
ASSPEDSPSSYEQY
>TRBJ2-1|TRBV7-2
ASSLNLGIEQF
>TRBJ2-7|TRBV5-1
ASSFKGLSSGEQY
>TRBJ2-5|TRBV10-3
AIKGLAEGTQY
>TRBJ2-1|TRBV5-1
ASSLSGGKNNEQF
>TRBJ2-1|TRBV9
ASSVSGAASNEQF
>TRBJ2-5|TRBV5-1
ASSLPGTSQETQY
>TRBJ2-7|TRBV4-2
ASSQGENYEQY
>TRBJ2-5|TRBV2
ASKPGQGETQY
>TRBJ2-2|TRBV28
ASLGQGDTGELF
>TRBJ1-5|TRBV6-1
ASSEMWVGTNHQPQH
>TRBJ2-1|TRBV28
ASSSPTGNYNEQF